This TCR beta chain is from a study of T cell responses to AZD1222 COVID-19 vaccine. Findings of the study overall: Baseline seropositivity characterized only a handful of AZD1222 recipients.

In the case of this clone: The antigen remains unidentified.

Data came from immunoSEQ multiplex PCR; TCRdb stores just in-frame clones and leaves some out. The sample includes 150,000 to 200,000 clones, under 95% seen only once; the top ten take roughly 5%. This CDR3 comprises 16 residues. V lost 1 base, J lost 4 bases, and 5 bases stayed unmatched. The V gene's germline CDR1 is MGHRA and CDR2 YSYEKL. The V call is TRBV4-1, the J call TRBJ2-3, with 10 bases that match TRBD2. The TCR comes from an adult who received the AZD1222 COVID-19 vaccine. The sample in question was peripheral blood, obtained 28 days after the second AZD1222 dose. CDR3 nucleotide sequence: TGCGCCAGCAGCCAAGTGGCTAGCGGGAGTGCAGATACGCAGTATTTT. Its protein product is CASSQVASGSADTQYF.